A selection of T cell receptor beta chains follows, all from one sample in a study of T-cell memory formation after mild COVID-19. TCRdb re-derived calls from the 5' RACE reads in MiXCR, one entry per CDR3 protein. The sample shows roughly 310,000 distinct CDR3 sequences, approximately 15% of them seen only once. The sequenced sample consisted of PBMCs or a T cell subset sorted from them (not recorded which). The receptors stem from a man younger than 35 who had mild COVID-19 (a few samples of this study predate the infection). Cell type and time point are not known. The CDR3 runs from the conserved cysteine through the conserved F or W. A D gene is named only where the DNA matches it firmly. Clone sizes are given selectively: once, few, many, or a class where the clone is expanded.

d_call clone_size j_call v_call cdr3_nt cdr3_aa
TRBD2 NA TRBJ2-1 TRBV4-3 TGCGCCAGCAGCCAAGACACTAGCGGGGGCAACAATGAGCAGTTCTTC CASSQDTSGGNNEQFF
TRBD1 many TRBJ2-1 TRBV5-1 TGCGCCAGCAGCTATGGACAGGGGGCCGATGAGCAGTTCTTC CASSYGQGADEQFF
NA few TRBJ1-4 TRBV9 TGTGCCAGCAGCGTAGGGGGTCCTAATGAAAAACTGTTTTTT CASSVGGPNEKLFF
TRBD1 NA TRBJ1-2 TRBV6-5 TGTGCCAGCAGTTGGGACAGGGAGACTAACTATGGCTACACCTTC CASSWDRETNYGYTF
TRBD2 NA TRBJ2-7 TRBV6-5 TGTGCCAGCAGTTACTTTATACCGGGACTAGCGGGCTCCTACGAGCAGTACTTC CASSYFIPGLAGSYEQYF
TRBD2 few TRBJ2-5 TRBV20-1 TGCAGTGCTCCAGGACTAGTGGGGTGGGAGACCCAGTACTTC CSAPGLVGWETQYF
NA NA TRBJ1-1 TRBV7-9 TGTGCCAGCAGCTTACAGCGGGGGCGAGGCACTGAAGCTTTCTTT CASSLQRGRGTEAFF
TRBD1 NA TRBJ2-1 TRBV5-1 TGCGCCAGCGGCTTGTCAGGGGGCCTGAGCTCCTACAATGAGCAGTTCTTC CASGLSGGLSSYNEQFF
NA NA TRBJ1-5 TRBV6-2/TRBV6-3 TGTGCCAGCAGTTCCCGCTTAGGGACCAACAATCAGCCCCAGCATTTT CASSSRLGTNNQPQHF
NA few TRBJ2-2 TRBV24-1 TGTGCCACCAGTGACGCCGAGGGGGTAGGCGGGGAGCTGTTTTTT CATSDAEGVGGELFF
TRBD2 few TRBJ2-5 TRBV2 TGTGCCTCACGCGGGACTAGCGGGGGGCGACGAGAGACCCAGTACTTC CASRGTSGGRRETQYF
NA NA TRBJ1-6 TRBV5-6 TGTGCCAGCAGCTTGGGGGCCCCGTCGGATTCACCCCTCCACTTT CASSLGAPSDSPLHF
NA NA TRBJ2-3 TRBV7-3 TGTGCCAGCGCCTGGGCAAGGGACGCAGATACGCAGTATTTT CASAWARDADTQYF
TRBD2 few TRBJ2-1 TRBV27 TGTGCCAGCAGTTGGGGACTAGCGGGGGGCGATGAGCAGTTCTTC CASSWGLAGGDEQFF
TRBD1 many TRBJ1-6 TRBV20-1 TGCAGTGCACCTCAGACAGGGATAAATTCACCCCTCCACTTT CSAPQTGINSPLHF
NA NA TRBJ2-2 TRBV10-3 TGTGCCACTCGGACACACGACACCGGGGAGCTGTTTTTT CATRTHDTGELFF
NA NA TRBJ2-1 TRBV11-1 TGTGCCAGCAGCTTAGTCGGCCTTGAGCAGTTCTTC CASSLVGLEQFF
TRBD1 few TRBJ2-5 TRBV2 TGTGCCAGCAGAAGAAGACAGGGCTTAAACCAAGAGACCCAGTACTTC CASRRRQGLNQETQYF
TRBD1 few TRBJ2-2 TRBV7-2 TGTGCCAGCGCCCTGGACAGGGTGGGCACCGGGGAGCTGTTTTTT CASALDRVGTGELFF
TRBD2 few TRBJ2-5 TRBV20-1 TGCAGTGCTAGAGACGCCAGAGCGGGGGGTAAAGAGACCCAGTACTTC CSARDARAGGKETQYF
NA NA TRBJ2-5 TRBV9 TGTGCCAGCAGCCAGGGACACCACCAAGAGACCCAGTACTTC CASSQGHHQETQYF
TRBD2 NA TRBJ2-1 TRBV2 TGTGCCAGCAGTCTTGGGACTAGCGGGGATGAGCAGTTCTTC CASSLGTSGDEQFF
NA few TRBJ1-5 TRBV7-8 TGTGCCAGCAGCGCGCGGGGGACGGTGAATCAGCCCCAGCATTTT CASSARGTVNQPQHF
NA few TRBJ1-5 TRBV20-1 TGCAGTGCTAGTAGGGGGGGCGCGAAGCCCCAGCATTTT CSASRGGAKPQHF
TRBD2 NA TRBJ2-3 TRBV6-4 TGTGCCAGCAGGGCTAGCGGGGCCACAGATACGCAGTATTTT CASRASGATDTQYF
NA NA TRBJ1-6 TRBV20-1 TGCAGTGCAGGTACAGCGGGGGGTAATTCACCCCTCCACTTT CSAGTAGGNSPLHF